The rows below give T cell receptor beta chains drawn from one sample of a study of technical replicates of blood from a few donors. The data were produced by immunoSEQ multiplex PCR, yet TCRdb's version contains in-frame clones alone and is incomplete. Of nearly 70,000 clones listed, around 91% are singletons. The sample comprised T cells isolated from PBMCs. These receptor sequences come from a human donor in good health. Both conserved end residues are part of each CDR3. Each record gives: CDR3 protein, CDR3 DNA, J gene, V gene, clone size, D gene. A D gene is named only where the DNA matches it firmly. Not all rows give a size; the values are once, few, many and, for expanded clones, a class.

CASGATGSYGYTF | TGTGCCAGCGGGGCGACAGGGTCCTATGGCTACACCTTC | TRBJ1-2 | TRBV2 | once | TRBD1
CASSFTYMNTEAFF | TGTGCCAGCAGTTTCACATACATGAACACTGAAGCTTTCTTT | TRBJ1-1 | TRBV28 | - | -
CAWSVHTYEQYF | TGTGCCTGGAGTGTACACACCTACGAGCAGTACTTC | TRBJ2-7 | TRBV30 | - | -
CASSSPGQGAYNEQFF | TGTGCCAGCAGCTCGCCGGGACAGGGCGCCTACAATGAGCAGTTCTTC | TRBJ2-1 | TRBV7-8 | - | TRBD1
CASSSYLGQGRNEQYF | TGTGCCAGCAGCTCATACCTCGGACAGGGTCGGAACGAGCAGTACTTC | TRBJ2-7 | TRBV7-9 | - | TRBD1
CASSLDRGRASETQYF | TGTGCCAGCAGCTTAGATCGAGGGAGGGCCTCGGAGACCCAGTACTTC | TRBJ2-5 | TRBV11-2 | - | TRBD2
CASSKGGGFTGELFF | TGTGCCAGCAGCAAAGGGGGGGGGTTTACCGGGGAGCTGTTTTTT | TRBJ2-2 | TRBV28 | - | -
CASSLYTDGGGPVGIQYF | TGTGCCAGCAGTTTATATACCGATGGGGGAGGGCCCGTGGGCATTCAGTACTTC | TRBJ2-4 | TRBV27 | - | TRBD2
CASSKGQGWQPQHF | TGTGCCAGCAGTAAAGGACAGGGATGGCAGCCCCAGCATTTT | TRBJ1-5 | TRBV28 | - | TRBD1
CASRRSWESGELFF | TGTGCCAGCAGACGCTCTTGGGAGTCCGGGGAGCTGTTTTTT | TRBJ2-2 | TRBV6-6 | - | -
CASSRPPTVSSYEQYF | TGTGCCAGCAGTCGACCTCCGACAGTTAGCTCCTACGAGCAGTACTTC | TRBJ2-7 | TRBV27 | - | -
CASSQAIVSGVPHGYTF | TGCGCCAGCAGCCAAGCTATTGTATCAGGGGTGCCTCATGGCTACACCTTC | TRBJ1-2 | TRBV4-3 | - | -
CASSEALLQPNTEAFF | TGTGCCAGCAGTGAAGCGCTCTTACAGCCGAACACTGAAGCTTTCTTT | TRBJ1-1 | TRBV6-1 | once | -
CAWSPDSNYGYTF | TGTGCCTGGAGTCCGGACAGTAACTATGGCTACACCTTC | TRBJ1-2 | TRBV30 | - | -
CASSETGEYGYTF | TGCGCCAGCAGTGAGACAGGAGAGTATGGCTACACCTTC | TRBJ1-2 | TRBV10-1 | - | -
CASSWLAESYEQYF | TGTGCCAGCAGTTGGCTAGCGGAATCCTACGAGCAGTACTTC | TRBJ2-7 | TRBV7-9 | once | TRBD2
CASRATGGSYNEQFF | TGTGCCAGCAGGGCTACAGGGGGGTCCTACAATGAGCAGTTCTTC | TRBJ2-1 | TRBV6-1 | - | TRBD1
CASSFDRGWSTGELFF | TGTGCCAGCAGCTTTGACAGGGGGTGGAGCACCGGGGAGCTGTTTTTT | TRBJ2-2 | TRBV7-9 | - | TRBD1
CASSFGEQQPQHF | TGTGCCAGCAGCTTTGGGGAGCAGCAGCCCCAGCATTTT | TRBJ1-5 | TRBV7-9 | - | -
CASTPSGSSYNEQFF | TGTGCCAGTACTCCTAGCGGGAGCTCCTACAATGAGCAGTTCTTC | TRBJ2-1 | TRBV19 | - | TRBD2
CASSPGGGLGEQFF | TGTGCCAGCAGCCCTGGGGGGGGGCTTGGTGAGCAGTTCTTC | TRBJ2-1 | TRBV7-9 | once | -
CASSLETGGEVFVFF | TGCGCCAGCAGCTTGGAGACAGGGGGCGAAGTTTTTGTCTTCTTT | TRBJ1-1 | TRBV5-1 | - | TRBD1
CASSLGGNTEAFF | TGCGCCAGCAGCTTGGGAGGGAACACTGAAGCTTTCTTT | TRBJ1-1 | TRBV5-1 | - | -
CASSQDRSSGDTGELFF | TGTGCCAGCAGCCAAGATCGGTCTAGCGGGGACACCGGGGAGCTGTTTTTT | TRBJ2-2 | TRBV14 | - | TRBD2
CASSVTSGRTDTQYF | TGTGCCAGCAGCGTCACTAGCGGACGCACAGATACGCAGTATTTT | TRBJ2-3 | TRBV7-3 | - | TRBD2
CASSLHLGTGGEQYF | TGTGCCAGCAGTTTACATCTTGGGACTGGGGGCGAGCAGTACTTC | TRBJ2-7 | TRBV27 | - | -
CASSKTGTGDQPQHF | TGTGCCAGCAGCAAAACCGGGACAGGGGATCAGCCCCAGCATTTT | TRBJ1-5 | TRBV21-1 | - | -
CASSIPGLASNEQFF | TGTGCCAGCAGCATCCCGGGACTAGCCTCCAATGAGCAGTTCTTC | TRBJ2-1 | TRBV28 | - | TRBD2
CASTPGGTAPTSGNTIYF | TGTGCCAGCACTCCCGGCGGGACAGCACCGACCTCTGGAAACACCATATATTTT | TRBJ1-3 | TRBV25-1 | - | TRBD1
CASSLDRDGLEQFF | TGTGCCAGCAGCTTGGACAGGGACGGCCTTGAGCAGTTCTTC | TRBJ2-1 | TRBV7-9 | - | TRBD1
CASSTNRGQKGEEKLFF | TGTGCCAGTAGCACAAACAGGGGGCAAAAGGGTGAGGAAAAACTGTTTTTT | TRBJ1-4 | TRBV19 | - | TRBD1
CACGTGGYNTEAFF | TGTGCCTGCGGGACAGGGGGTTATAACACTGAAGCTTTCTTT | TRBJ1-1 | TRBV30 | - | TRBD1
CASSRLAGGLGEQFF | TGCGCCAGCAGCCGATTAGCGGGAGGGCTGGGTGAGCAGTTCTTC | TRBJ2-1 | TRBV4-3 | - | TRBD2
CASSRDTEGYEQYF | TGTGCCAGTAGCAGGGACACCGAAGGGTACGAGCAGTACTTC | TRBJ2-7 | TRBV19 | - | -
CASSQGTTKVEAFF | TGCGCCAGCAGCCAAGGGACAACTAAGGTTGAAGCTTTCTTT | TRBJ1-1 | TRBV4-1 | - | -
CASSPQGQGSEQFF | TGTGCCAGCAGCCCACAAGGACAGGGGAGTGAGCAGTTCTTC | TRBJ2-1 | TRBV7-3 | - | TRBD1
CASSLGGGGGYNEQFF | TGTGCCAGCAGCTTGGGAGGGGGCGGAGGGTACAATGAGCAGTTCTTC | TRBJ2-1 | TRBV5-4 | - | -
CASSPSLDRVYTGELFF | TGTGCCAGCTCACCATCTTTGGACAGGGTTTACACCGGGGAGCTGTTTTTT | TRBJ2-2 | TRBV18 | few | TRBD1
CSVRQFDEKLFF | TGCAGCGTCCGACAGTTTGATGAAAAACTGTTTTTT | TRBJ1-4 | TRBV29-1 | - | -
CASSLGTGGFYGYTF | TGTGCCAGCAGCTTGGGGACAGGGGGGTTCTATGGCTACACCTTC | TRBJ1-2 | TRBV28 | - | TRBD1
CASSYGGLAGAHEQFF | TGTGCCAGCAGTTACGGGGGACTAGCGGGAGCCCATGAGCAGTTCTTC | TRBJ2-1 | TRBV6-5 | - | TRBD2
CSVLDGVNEKLFF | TGCAGCGTCCTGGACGGGGTTAATGAAAAACTGTTTTTT | TRBJ1-4 | TRBV29-1 | once | -
CASSWTGGEKLFF | TGTGCCAGCAGCTGGACAGGGGGCGAAAAACTGTTTTTT | TRBJ1-4 | TRBV7-2 | - | TRBD1
CASSFVGGNNYGYTF | TGTGCCAGCAGCTTCGTCGGGGGAAATAACTATGGCTACACCTTC | TRBJ1-2 | TRBV13 | - | -
CASSFGTNNEQFF | TGTGCCAGCAGTTTCGGGACTAACAATGAGCAGTTCTTC | TRBJ2-1 | TRBV27 | - | TRBD2
CASSAIDRGSGANVLTF | TGTGCCAGCAGCGCAATAGACAGAGGCTCTGGGGCCAACGTCCTGACTTTC | TRBJ2-6 | TRBV9 | - | -